This T cell receptor beta chain derives from a study of long-term antiretroviral therapy in people with HIV (dated by TCRdb to between 2021 and 2024). Regarding the complete study: The earliest samples were collected approximately a decade before the 2015 WHO recommendation for immediate ART, a period when ART was typically delayed until CD4 counts fell. Among the roughly 30 participants with HIV, ten to twelve were female. From some 27 adults with confirmed HIV infection, the cohort provided 192 cryopreserved PBMC samples, gathered serially across a mean of about six years (range 1-12). A retrospective serial study tested whether ART initiation and durable HIV suppression were associated with changes in peripheral blood TRB repertoire composition and diversity. No cross-contamination during QIAcube processing was shown when test extractions of a monoclonal T-cell line were performed alongside some 33 polyclonal samples. Overall results and qualifications from the work: Expanded TRB clones identified before ART initiation dominated the repertoire at all time points, although this dominance fluctuated and declined in many PLHIV after ART. Starting ART was linked to a significant rise in TRB diversity, yet even with long-term ART the diversity remained significantly lower than in transplant donor controls. The samples were dated from about 2004 to 2017, and the ART regimens that were used may be less effective than current ART regimens. Because cell numbers in pre-ART samples were limited, unsorted PBMC were profiled instead of sorted CD4+ and CD8+ T cells. No data were available on ART adherence, viral resistance or therapy changes, limiting inferences about post-ART repertoire changes. Compared with controls, HIV repertoires had narrower CDR3 length ranges, and the network structure pointed to an antigen-experienced repertoire that shifted only slightly toward naive after ART. Owing to limited PBMC availability, only the TCR beta chain was sequenced, without alpha chain pairing.

Compared with germline, V lacks 8 bases and J lacks 5 bases; bases without a gene match: 10. The CDR3 numbers 15 residues from cysteine through phenylalanine. Here the CDR3 DNA is all that survives: 45 bases in frame from base 1. In the germline V gene, CDR1 corresponds to SGHTA and CDR2 to FQGNSA. The immunoSEQ hsTCRB v3.0 assay was used at survey level resolution for TRB variable region sequencing. A depth of roughly 35,000-55,000 T-cell genomes per sample was targeted for TRB sequencing. Pooled TRB libraries were sequenced on an Illumina MiSeq with a v3 150-cycle kit. On the study's bioinformatics: Repertoire analysis was performed in R inside a reproducible Nextflow workflow that covered QC, data transformation and analysis. Custom analyses were implemented in LymphoSeq2, an R package for AIRR-Seq data exploration. A handful of samples that produced fewer than 5000 total TRB sequences were removed, so about 200 HIV repertoires were analyzed. Among the roughly 190 retained HIV repertoires, 59 were collected before ART initiation and 129 after ART initiation. Each repertoire was downsampled to 5000 TRB nucleotide sequences, and summary statistics were averaged across 100 downsampling iterations. The analysis kept only TRB sequences whose CDR3 regions were at least seven amino acids long. Diversity was measured with a Shannon entropy-derived clonality score and the Gini coefficient. In the repertoire networks, any two of the top 5000 CDR3 amino acid sequences were connected whenever the two sequences differed by an edit distance of one. GLIPH2 predicted antigen specificity groups and MHC restriction for TRB CDR3 amino acid sequences. To flag known CMV, EBV, HIV or tissue antigen associations, CDR3 amino acid sequences were matched against VDJdb and McPAS-TCR. Pre-ART, post-ART and control groups were compared with Wilcoxon signed-rank tests and Holm-Bonferroni correction. TCRdb holds this immuneACCESS table with in-frame rearrangements only. Some clones are missing; in checked studies, unresolved V genes explain under half, and the rest has no known cause. V, J and clone size were drawn from that table, and D and trimming were deduced from the DNA. Within this sample are about 24,000 clones, with approximately 90% of them counted one time only. Together, the top ten hold about 8.7% of the sample.

Concerning this clone itself: Its specific antigen is unknown. No per-base quality is available; no much larger clone lies one base away.

To be included, a participant needed at least one PBMC sample from before ART initiation plus at least two post-ART samples. Treatment was received in the United States of America by all participants with HIV. Before DNA extraction, cryopreserved samples of about 0.9-11 million PBMC were thawed and then washed. At the time of the earliest PBMC sample for each participant with HIV, ages ranged from about 23 to 60 years. Each participant contributed PBMC samples from 1-4 timepoints before ART initiation and 2-8 timepoints after ART initiation, with a median of 7 samples. For every participant, serial HIV viral load, CD4+ T-cell count, ART history and demographic data were obtained. Using a Qiagen kit on a QIAcube, genomic DNA was extracted from unsorted PBMC, with samples processed in batches of 12.

The chain was built from TRBV7-2 and TRBJ2-5, with TRBD2 identical over 11 junction bases. The sequences come from unsorted PBMCs, collected 1.8 years before starting antiretroviral therapy. The source of this sequence is a man aged 50 to 59 with HIV. The sequenced DNA is TGTGCCAGCGGTTATACTAGCGGGGGCTGGGAGACCCAGTACTTC. It specifies CASGYTSGGWETQYF.